These T cell receptor beta chains were read from a single sample in a study of memory CD4+ T cells and cytomegalovirus serostatus. The data were produced by immunoSEQ multiplex PCR, yet TCRdb's version contains in-frame clones alone and is incomplete. Seen here are some 52,000 clones, about three quarters observed once, and the top ten hold 1.1% to 1.5%. The sequencing sample was made of memory CD4+ T cells from blood. The source is an adult in good health and CMV-seropositive. The CDR3 runs from the conserved cysteine through the conserved F or W. D genes are given only for firm matches. Some rows have no size entry. The others give once, few or many, or a class for an expanded clone.

j_call	d_call	cdr3_length	clone_size	v_call	cdr3_aa	cdr3_nt
TRBJ2-1	TRBD2	14	.	TRBV7-2	CASGLASGYNEQFF	TGTGCCAGCGGTCTGGCTAGCGGGTACAATGAGCAGTTCTTC
TRBJ2-7	.	14	.	TRBV6-1	CASMPRQSSYEQYF	TGTGCCAGCATGCCCCGACAGAGCTCCTACGAGCAGTACTTC
TRBJ1-2	.	14	.	TRBV5-1	CASSLATGVYGYTF	TGCGCCAGCAGCTTGGCCACTGGGGTCTATGGCTACACCTTC
TRBJ1-2	.	17	.	TRBV27	CASSSRPGSLLDYGYTF	TGTGCCAGCAGTTCGCGCCCGGGGTCGCTCCTGGACTATGGCTACACCTTC
TRBJ2-7	.	12	.	TRBV5-4	CASSLVLGEQYF	TGTGCCAGCAGCTTAGTGCTGGGCGAGCAGTACTTC
TRBJ2-7	.	12	.	TRBV27	CASSLRTGEQYF	TGTGCCAGCAGTTTAAGGACGGGCGAGCAGTACTTC
TRBJ2-6	.	13	.	TRBV18	CASSPSGANVLTF	TGTGCCAGCTCACCTTCTGGGGCCAACGTCCTGACTTTC
TRBJ1-2	.	16	few	TRBV7-9	CASSLEGTWAFYGYTF	TGTGCCAGCAGCTTAGAAGGGACATGGGCCTTCTATGGCTACACCTTC
TRBJ2-2	.	14	.	TRBV5-4	CASSLGPTTGELFF	TGTGCCAGCAGCTTGGGCCCGACCACCGGGGAGCTGTTTTTT
TRBJ2-7	TRBD1	16	.	TRBV5-6	CASSLGGTGGTTEQYF	TGTGCCAGCAGCTTGGGAGGGACAGGGGGTACGACCGAGCAGTACTTC
TRBJ1-4	.	14	.	TRBV18	CASSSARGGEKLFF	TGTGCCAGCTCCTCGGCCAGGGGAGGTGAAAAACTGTTTTTT
TRBJ2-7	TRBD2	14	.	TRBV11-2	CASSLAGLAGEQYF	TGTGCCAGCAGCTTAGCGGGACTAGCGGGAGAGCAGTACTTC
TRBJ1-1	.	13	.	TRBV7-2	CASSQTGHTEAFF	TGTGCCAGCAGCCAGACAGGTCACACTGAAGCTTTCTTT
TRBJ2-1	TRBD2	15	.	TRBV7-3	CASSLTAGGHNEQFF	TGTGCCAGCAGCTTAACAGCGGGGGGACACAATGAGCAGTTCTTC
TRBJ2-7	TRBD2	16	.	TRBV19	CASSNPILAGVFEQYF	TGTGCCAGTAGTAACCCAATCCTAGCGGGAGTTTTCGAGCAGTACTTC
TRBJ2-3	.	15	once	TRBV13	CASSLRGGSTDTQYF	TGTGCCAGCAGCTTAAGAGGGGGATCCACAGATACGCAGTATTTT
TRBJ2-2	.	12	.	TRBV6-5	CASRGVAGELFF	TGTGCCAGCAGAGGCGTGGCCGGGGAGCTGTTTTTT
TRBJ2-3	TRBD2	16	.	TRBV5-8	CASRWRDGGNTDTQYF	TGTGCCAGCAGGTGGCGAGACGGGGGGAACACAGATACGCAGTATTTT
TRBJ2-1	.	16	.	TRBV2	CASSEAGPRRRNEQFF	TGTGCCAGCAGTGAAGCAGGACCCCGACGCAGGAATGAGCAGTTCTTC
TRBJ2-2	TRBD2	17	.	TRBV11-2	CASSRTSGGPNTGELFF	TGTGCCAGCAGCCGGACTAGCGGGGGCCCTAACACCGGGGAGCTGTTTTTT
TRBJ1-2	.	15	once	TRBV30	CAWSPQDRFNRGYTF	TGTGCCTGGAGCCCCCAGGACAGATTCAATAGAGGCTACACCTTC
TRBJ2-5	.	15	.	TRBV9	CASSLQHGGRETQYF	TGTGCCAGCAGTCTCCAACACGGAGGTCGAGAGACCCAGTACTTC
TRBJ2-1	TRBD2	12	.	TRBV28	CASTSGGNEQFF	TGTGCCAGCACTAGCGGGGGGAATGAGCAGTTCTTC
TRBJ2-1	.	14	.	TRBV10-3	CAISGTPTGNEQFF	TGTGCCATCAGCGGGACCCCAACCGGGAATGAGCAGTTCTTC
TRBJ1-1	.	14	.	TRBV28	CASSLGRTNTEAFF	TGTGCCAGCAGTTTAGGACGGACGAACACTGAAGCTTTCTTT
TRBJ2-3	TRBD2	19	.	TRBV7-9	CASSPQKGLTSRRTDTQYF	TGTGCCAGCAGCCCCCAAAAAGGGCTGACTAGCCGGCGCACAGATACGCAGTATTTT
TRBJ2-3	.	15	.	TRBV7-9	CASSSRRLGPDTQYF	TGTGCCAGCAGCTCCCGAAGGTTGGGACCAGATACGCAGTATTTT
TRBJ1-4	.	14	.	TRBV30	CAWSVSGVSEKLFF	TGTGCCTGGAGTGTATCAGGGGTTAGCGAAAAACTGTTTTTT
TRBJ1-2	TRBD1	14	.	TRBV28	CASSLYRGQNGYTF	TGTGCCAGCAGTTTGTACAGGGGGCAAAATGGCTACACCTTC
TRBJ2-7	TRBD2	15	.	TRBV13	CASSFYSGRAPEQYF	TGTGCCAGCAGCTTTTATAGCGGGAGGGCCCCCGAGCAGTACTTC
TRBJ2-5	TRBD2	15	.	TRBV5-1	CASSTRASGIETQYF	TGCGCCAGCAGCACCCGGGCTAGCGGGATAGAGACCCAGTACTTC
TRBJ1-6	.	13	.	TRBV28	CASIGFYNSPLHF	TGTGCCAGCATAGGTTTCTATAATTCACCCCTCCACTTT
TRBJ1-6	.	13	few	TRBV19	CASSIGGHSPLHF	TGTGCCAGTAGTATCGGAGGGCATTCACCCCTCCACTTT
TRBJ2-1	.	13	.	TRBV6-6	CATQPRGYNEQFF	TGTGCCACCCAGCCTAGGGGGTACAATGAGCAGTTCTTC
TRBJ2-2	.	14	.	TRBV10-2	CASQQGRKTGELFF	TGCGCCAGTCAACAGGGACGGAAGACCGGGGAGCTGTTTTTT
TRBJ1-1	TRBD1	12	.	TRBV18	CASSWDRTEAFF	TGTGCCAGCTCGTGGGACAGGACTGAAGCTTTCTTT
TRBJ2-4	TRBD2	16	.	TRBV4-1	CASSRSSGEGWGIQYF	TGCGCCAGCAGCCGGAGTAGCGGGGAGGGATGGGGCATTCAGTACTTC
TRBJ1-5	.	13	once	TRBV6-1	CASSANGQQPQHF	TGTGCCAGCAGTGCAAACGGTCAGCAGCCCCAGCATTTT
TRBJ2-1	TRBD1	15	.	TRBV7-9	CASSLRQGAYNEQFF	TGTGCCAGCAGCCTCCGACAGGGCGCCTACAATGAGCAGTTCTTC
TRBJ1-5	.	13	.	TRBV19	CASVDWGNQPQHF	TGTGCCAGCGTGGACTGGGGGAATCAGCCCCAGCATTTT
TRBJ1-1	.	13	.	TRBV19	CASSISDGGEAFF	TGTGCCAGTAGTATCTCGGACGGGGGTGAAGCTTTCTTT
TRBJ1-1	.	14	few	TRBV7-2	CASRRYEGSTEAFF	TGTGCCAGCAGGCGCTATGAAGGGAGCACTGAAGCTTTCTTT
TRBJ2-1	.	15	few	TRBV6-5	CASSQLRTRGNEQFF	TGTGCCAGCAGCCAGCTGCGGACCCGAGGGAATGAGCAGTTCTTC
TRBJ1-2	TRBD1	15	.	TRBV7-9	CASSPGSAGGHGYTF	TGTGCCAGCAGCCCCGGATCGGCAGGGGGACATGGCTACACCTTC